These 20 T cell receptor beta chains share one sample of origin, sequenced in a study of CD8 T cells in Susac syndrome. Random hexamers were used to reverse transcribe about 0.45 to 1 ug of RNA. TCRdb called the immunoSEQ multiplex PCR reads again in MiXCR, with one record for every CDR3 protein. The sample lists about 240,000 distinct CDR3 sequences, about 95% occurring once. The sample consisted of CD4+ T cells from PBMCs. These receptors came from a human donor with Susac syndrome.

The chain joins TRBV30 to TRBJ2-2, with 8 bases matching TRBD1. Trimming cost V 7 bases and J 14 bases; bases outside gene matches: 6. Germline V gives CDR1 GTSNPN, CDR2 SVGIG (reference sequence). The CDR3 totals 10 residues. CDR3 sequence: CASKQGGLFF. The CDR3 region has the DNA TGTGCCTCGAAACAGGGGGGTCTGTTTTTT.

The CDR3 sequence is CASSVESGSSYNEQFF. As DNA, the CDR3 is TGTGCCAGCAGCGTAGAGAGTGGGAGCTCCTACAATGAGCAGTTCTTC. The chain combines TRBV9 with TRBJ2-1; tentatively, D is TRBD2 (5 bases). Trimming cost V 0 bases and J 0 bases, with 10 bases left between them. Germline V gene lookup returns CDR1 SGDLS and CDR2 YYNGEE. The CDR3 has 16 residues.

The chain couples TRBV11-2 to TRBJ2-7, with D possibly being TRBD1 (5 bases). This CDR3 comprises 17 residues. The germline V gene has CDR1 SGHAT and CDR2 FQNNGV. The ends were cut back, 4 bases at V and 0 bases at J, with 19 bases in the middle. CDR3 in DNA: TGTGCCAGCAGCTCCGTTCCAGGACAAACAATCTCCTACGAGCAGTACTTC. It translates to CASSSVPGQTISYEQYF.

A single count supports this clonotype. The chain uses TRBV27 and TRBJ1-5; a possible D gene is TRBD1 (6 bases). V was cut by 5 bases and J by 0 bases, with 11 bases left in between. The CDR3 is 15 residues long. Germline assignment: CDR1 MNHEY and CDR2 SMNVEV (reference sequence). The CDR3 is CASSKTGFSNQPQHF. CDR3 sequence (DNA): TGTGCCAGCAGTAAGACAGGATTTAGCAATCAGCCCCAGCATTTT.

The CDR3 DNA sequence: TGTGCCAGCAGGGGTTACAATGAGCAGTTCTTC. This translates into CASRGYNEQFF. This chain uses TRBV2 with TRBJ2-1; D not resolved. Deletions cut 6 bases from V and 4 bases from J, with 4 bases between. The germline V gene encodes CDR1 SNHLY and CDR2 FYNNEI. This CDR3 is 11 amino acids long. Full variable domain (outside the CDR3, taken from reference TRBV2 and TRBJ2-1): EPEVTQTPSHQVTQMGQEVILRCVPISNHLYFYWYRQILGQKVEFLVSFYNNEISEKSEIFDDQFSVERPDGSNFTLKIRSTKLEDSAMYFCASRGYNEQFFGPGTRLTVL.

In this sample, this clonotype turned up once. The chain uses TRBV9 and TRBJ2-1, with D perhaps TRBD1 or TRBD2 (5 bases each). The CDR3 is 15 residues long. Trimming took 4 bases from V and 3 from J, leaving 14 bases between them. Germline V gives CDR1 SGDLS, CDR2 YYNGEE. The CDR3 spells CASSTVVGGYNEQFF. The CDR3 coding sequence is TGTGCCAGCAGCACTGTTGTTGGGGGCTACAATGAGCAGTTCTTC.

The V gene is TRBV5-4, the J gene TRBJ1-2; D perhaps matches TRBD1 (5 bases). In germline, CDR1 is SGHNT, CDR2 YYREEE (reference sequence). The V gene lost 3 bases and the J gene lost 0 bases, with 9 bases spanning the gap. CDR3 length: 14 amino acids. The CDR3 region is CASSYDRANYGYTF. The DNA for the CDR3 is TGTGCCAGCAGCTATGACAGAGCTAACTATGGCTACACCTTC.

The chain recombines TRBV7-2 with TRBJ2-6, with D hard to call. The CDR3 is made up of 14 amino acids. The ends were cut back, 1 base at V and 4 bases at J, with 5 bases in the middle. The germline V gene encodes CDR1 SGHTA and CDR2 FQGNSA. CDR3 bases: TGTGCCAGCAGCTTAGAGCCCGGGGCCAACGTCCTGACTTTC. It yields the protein CASSLEPGANVLTF.

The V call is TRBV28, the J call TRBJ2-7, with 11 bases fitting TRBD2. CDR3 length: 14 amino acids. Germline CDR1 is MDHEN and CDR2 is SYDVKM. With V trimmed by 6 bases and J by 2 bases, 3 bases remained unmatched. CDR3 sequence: CASRRLAGTYEQYF. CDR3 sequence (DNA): TGTGCCAGCAGGCGACTAGCGGGGACCTACGAGCAGTACTTC.

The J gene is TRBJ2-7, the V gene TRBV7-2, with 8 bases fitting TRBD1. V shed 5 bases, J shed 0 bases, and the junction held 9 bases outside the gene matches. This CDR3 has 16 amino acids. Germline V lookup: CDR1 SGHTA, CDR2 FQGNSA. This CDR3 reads CASSPRQGSSSYEQYF. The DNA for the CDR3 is TGTGCCAGCAGCCCGCGACAGGGGTCGAGCTCCTACGAGCAGTACTTC.

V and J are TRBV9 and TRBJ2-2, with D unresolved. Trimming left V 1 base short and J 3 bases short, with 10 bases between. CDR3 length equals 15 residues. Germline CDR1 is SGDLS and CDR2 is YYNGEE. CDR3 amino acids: CASSVLDPHTGELFF. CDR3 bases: TGTGCCAGCAGCGTATTGGACCCGCACACCGGGGAGCTGTTTTTT.

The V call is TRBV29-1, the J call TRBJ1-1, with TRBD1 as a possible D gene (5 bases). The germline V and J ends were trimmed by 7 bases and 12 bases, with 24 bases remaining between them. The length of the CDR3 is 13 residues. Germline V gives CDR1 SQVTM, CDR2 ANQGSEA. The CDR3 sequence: CSGLQGLGGTTFF. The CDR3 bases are TGCAGCGGCCTGCAGGGATTGGGGGGTACAACTTTCTTT.

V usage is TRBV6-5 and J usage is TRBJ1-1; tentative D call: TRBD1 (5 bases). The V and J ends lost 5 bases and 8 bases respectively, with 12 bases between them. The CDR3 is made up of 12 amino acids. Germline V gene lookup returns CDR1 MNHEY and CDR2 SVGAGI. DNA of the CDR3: TGTGCCAGCAGTAACAGGTGGGAAGAAGCTTTCTTT. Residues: CASSNRWEEAFF.

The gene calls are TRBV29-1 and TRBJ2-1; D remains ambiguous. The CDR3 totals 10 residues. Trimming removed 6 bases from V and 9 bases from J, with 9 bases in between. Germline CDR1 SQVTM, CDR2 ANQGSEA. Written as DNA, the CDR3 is TGCAGCGTCGGAGAAGGTGAGCAGTTCTTC. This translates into CSVGEGEQFF.

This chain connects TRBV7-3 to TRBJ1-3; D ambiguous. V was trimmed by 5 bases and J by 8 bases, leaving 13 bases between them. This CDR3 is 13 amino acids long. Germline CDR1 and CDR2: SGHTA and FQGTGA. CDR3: CASSPTGLDTIYF. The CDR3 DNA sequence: TGTGCCAGCAGCCCGACGGGGTTGGACACCATATATTTT.

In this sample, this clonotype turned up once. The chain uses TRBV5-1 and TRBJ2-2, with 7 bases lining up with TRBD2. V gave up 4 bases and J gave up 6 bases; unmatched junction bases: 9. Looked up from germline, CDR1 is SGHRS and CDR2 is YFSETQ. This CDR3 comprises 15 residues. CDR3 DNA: TGCGCCAGCAGCCGGACGAGCGGGAAGGCCGGGGAGCTGTTTTTT. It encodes CASSRTSGKAGELFF. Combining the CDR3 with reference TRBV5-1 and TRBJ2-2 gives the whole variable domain KAGVTQTPRYLIKTRGQQVTLSCSPISGHRSVSWYQQTPGQGLQFLFEYFSETQRNKGNFPGRFSGRQFSNSRSEMNVSTLELGDSALYLCASSRTSGKAGELFFGEGSRLTVL.

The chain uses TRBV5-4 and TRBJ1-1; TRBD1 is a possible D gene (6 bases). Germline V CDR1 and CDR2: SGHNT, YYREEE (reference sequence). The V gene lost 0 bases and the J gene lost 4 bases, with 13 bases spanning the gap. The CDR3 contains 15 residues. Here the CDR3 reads CASSLEQGVGTEAFF. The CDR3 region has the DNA TGTGCCAGCAGCTTGGAACAGGGTGTGGGCACTGAAGCTTTCTTT.

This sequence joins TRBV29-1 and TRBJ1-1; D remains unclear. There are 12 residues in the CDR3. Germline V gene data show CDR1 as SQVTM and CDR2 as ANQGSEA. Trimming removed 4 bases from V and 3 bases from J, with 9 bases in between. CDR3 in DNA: TGCAGCGTTGTCGGACGTTACACTGAAGCTTTCTTT. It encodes CSVVGRYTEAFF.

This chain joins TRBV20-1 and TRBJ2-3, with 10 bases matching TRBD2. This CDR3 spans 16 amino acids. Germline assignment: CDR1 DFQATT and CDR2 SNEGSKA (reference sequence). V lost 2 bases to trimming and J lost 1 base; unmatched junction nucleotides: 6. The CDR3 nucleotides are TGCAGTGCTAGACCAATAGCGGGAGGACGCACAGATACGCAGTATTTT. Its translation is CSARPIAGGRTDTQYF.

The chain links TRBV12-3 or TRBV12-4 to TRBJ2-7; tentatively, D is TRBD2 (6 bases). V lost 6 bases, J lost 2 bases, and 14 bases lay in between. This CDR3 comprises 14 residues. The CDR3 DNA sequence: TGTGCCAGCAGCCGCGAGGGAGGAACCTACGAGCAGTACTTC. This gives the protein CASSREGGTYEQYF.